These 30 T cell receptor beta chains originate from one sample sequenced in a study of beta chain features in type 1 diabetes. The whole isolated RNA underwent reverse transcription, so sequencing captured expressed TCRB transcripts. The table came from immunoSEQ multiplex PCR; TCRdb's copy has only in-frame clones and leaves some out. The sample has under 850,000 clones; 10% to 15% are singletons. Study-wide points: All four CD4+ subsets from Type 1 diabetes patients carried moderately but significantly shorter TCRB CDR3s.

Their antigen targets remain unknown. The sample comprised naive CD4+ T cells from blood. These receptors came from a man aged 18 to 30 with type 1 diabetes.

This clone came up a few times. V and J are TRBV5-6 and TRBJ1-1, with D possibly matching TRBD1 (6 bases). The CDR3 is 14 residues long. V lost 4 bases and J lost 1, with 11 bases in between. Germline lookup yields CDR1 SGHDT and CDR2 YYEEEE. CDR3 sequence (DNA): TGTGCCAGCAGCACAATACAGGGGAACACTGAAGCTTTCTTT. Encoded protein: CASSTIQGNTEAFF.

This clone was observed a handful of times. DNA for the CDR3: TGTGCCAGCAGCCCTGGCCCAGGGAGGGCAGGTGACAATCAGCCCCAGCATTTT. This gives the protein CASSPGPGRAGDNQPQHF. The chain carries TRBV7-6 and TRBJ1-5, with TRBD1 as a possible D gene (5 bases). Trimming stripped 5 bases from V and 3 bases from J, with 23 bases between. This CDR3 has 18 amino acids. The V gene's germline CDR1 is SGHVS and CDR2 FNYEAQ.

This clone appeared a few times. This chain joins TRBV19 and TRBJ2-5, with D perhaps TRBD1 (5 bases). This CDR3 has 13 residues. Trimming removed 6 bases from V and 5 bases from J, with 13 bases in between. The germline V gene encodes CDR1 LNHDA and CDR2 SQIVND (reference sequence). The chain's CDR3 is CASSVQVAETQYF. The CDR3 DNA is TGTGCCAGTAGCGTACAGGTTGCGGAGACCCAGTACTTC.

The CDR3 reads CASSALEIRELFF. As DNA, the CDR3 is TGTGCCAGCAGCGCCCTAGAGATAAGGGAGCTGTTTTTT. The V call is TRBV9, the J call TRBJ2-2; D remains ambiguous. The CDR3 covers 13 residues. Germline-derived CDR1 and CDR2 are SGDLS and YYNGEE. With 3 bases removed from V and 9 bases from J, the gap between germline ends came to 12 bases.

This clone was counted only a few times. The rearrangement joins TRBV4-2 to TRBJ2-2, with D perhaps matching TRBD2 (6 bases). This CDR3 spans 15 amino acids. Germline CDR1 and CDR2: LGHNA and YNFKEQ. The V gene lost 1 base and the J gene lost 1 base, with 7 bases spanning the gap. The CDR3 spells CASSQGLENTGELFF. CDR3 DNA sequence: TGTGCCAGCAGCCAAGGACTAGAGAACACCGGGGAGCTGTTTTTT.

This clone was observed a handful of times. The chain joins TRBV20-1 to TRBJ1-1; D ambiguous. The V gene's germline CDR1 is DFQATT and CDR2 SNEGSKA (reference sequence). The CDR3 has 11 amino acids. V was cut by 3 bases and J by 11 bases, with 13 bases left in between. DNA of the CDR3: TGCAGTGCTAGTCTGGCCACAGTGGCTTTCTTT. It encodes CSASLATVAFF.

This clone was counted only a few times. For the CDR3, the DNA is TGCGCCAGCAGCCCCAGGACTAGCGAGAACTACGAGCAGTACTTC. This gives the protein CASSPRTSENYEQYF. This sequence joins TRBV4-1 and TRBJ2-7; 9 nucleotides agree with TRBD2. CDR3 length: 15 amino acids. V lost 4 bases, J lost 3 bases, and 7 bases stayed unmatched. CDR1 MGHRA and CDR2 YSYEKL come from the germline V gene.

The J gene is TRBJ1-4, the V gene TRBV4-2, with D perhaps matching TRBD1 (6 bases). The V gene's germline CDR1 is LGHNA and CDR2 YNFKEQ. This CDR3 is built from 16 residues. Trimming pared 1 base from V and 2 bases from J, leaving 11 bases between. The CDR3 nucleotides read TGTGCCAGCAGCCAAGTTTTAGGGGGGACTAATGAAAAACTGTTTTTT. This sequence encodes CASSQVLGGTNEKLFF.

This chain uses TRBV7-2 with TRBJ1-3, with D unresolved. V gave up 1 base and J gave up 0 bases, with 7 bases separating them. CDR1 and CDR2 (germline): SGHTA, FQGNSA. This CDR3 contains 15 residues. The CDR3 sequence: CASSLGPLSGNTIYF. The CDR3 DNA sequence: TGTGCCAGCAGCTTAGGGCCCCTCTCTGGAAACACCATATATTTT.

The chain has TRBV7-9 and TRBJ1-2; D remains unclear. The germline V and J ends were trimmed by 5 bases and 3 bases, with 10 bases remaining between them. The CDR3 totals 13 residues. Germline CDR1 is SEHNR and CDR2 is FQNEAQ (reference sequence). The CDR3 region has the DNA TGTGCCAGCAGCCCAGGACGCGACTATGGCTACACCTTC. Protein product: CASSPGRDYGYTF.

This clone was seen more than once but under ten times. The V and J genes are TRBV4-2 and TRBJ1-4, with D hard to call. Germline V gives CDR1 LGHNA, CDR2 YNFKEQ. The CDR3 totals 13 residues. With 8 bases removed from V and 7 bases from J, the gap between germline ends came to 14 bases. The CDR3 nucleotides read TGTGCCAGCGAACCCCGAGCGGGTGAAAAACTGTTTTTT. Amino acids: CASEPRAGEKLFF.

This clone was counted between two and nine times. The chain joins TRBV6-5 to TRBJ1-1; D remains unclear. V lost 6 bases to trimming and J lost 0 bases, with 14 bases between them. The germline V gene encodes CDR1 MNHEY and CDR2 SVGAGI. The CDR3 loop spans 15 amino acids. The CDR3 sequence is CASSKNGGMNTEAFF. The CDR3 DNA follows: TGTGCCAGCAGCAAGAATGGCGGGATGAACACTGAAGCTTTCTTT.

The V and J genes are TRBV5-8 and TRBJ1-2; D not resolved. This CDR3 has 13 residues. Between the trimmed V and J ends, which lost 1 base and 4 bases, there was a span of 8 bases. Per germline, CDR1 SGHTS and CDR2 YDEGEE. In DNA form, the CDR3 reads TGTGCCAGCAGCTTGACCGAAGCCTATGGCTACACCTTC. Translated, it gives CASSLTEAYGYTF.

This chain connects TRBV10-3 to TRBJ1-1, with TRBD1 matching over 7 bases. This CDR3 contains 12 residues. CDR1 and CDR2 from the germline V gene are ENHRY and SYGVKD. Trimming removed 6 bases from V and 8 bases from J; junction bases left unmatched: 6. The CDR3 loop reads CAIRHPGQEAFF. The CDR3 nucleotides read TGTGCCATCAGACACCCGGGACAGGAAGCTTTCTTT.

The chain joins TRBV15 to TRBJ2-7; no clear D gene. Germline CDR1 LNHNV, CDR2 YYDKDF (reference sequence). The CDR3 spans 13 residues. The V gene lost 8 bases and the J gene lost 1 base, with 12 bases spanning the gap. The CDR3 DNA sequence: TGTGCCACCGCTTCGGACGGTTCCTACGAGCAGTACTTC. This sequence encodes CATASDGSYEQYF. Using reference TRBV15 and TRBJ2-7 for the parts outside the CDR3, the full variable domain is DAMVIQNPRYQVTQFGKPVTLSCSQTLNHNVMYWYQQKSSQAPKLLFHYYDKDFNNEADTPDNFQSRRPNTSFCFLDIRSPGLGDTAMYLCATASDGSYEQYFGPGTRLTVT.

For the CDR3, the DNA is TGTGCCTGGAGGGAAACAGGGGCTGGGGCCAACGTCCTGACTTTC. Protein product: CAWRETGAGANVLTF. The chain has TRBV30 and TRBJ2-6, with 7 bases identical to TRBD1. Germline values: CDR1 GTSNPN, CDR2 SVGIG (reference sequence). Unmatched junction bases numbered 4, after V lost 3 bases and J lost 2 bases. The CDR3 runs to 15 residues.

This clone came up once. The gene calls are TRBV9 and TRBJ2-2, with 12 bases matching TRBD2. CDR1 is SGDLS, CDR2 YYNGEE, per germline. The CDR3 runs 19 residues. Trimming at V came to 4 bases and at J to 0 bases, leaving 10 bases not matched to a gene. The CDR3 DNA is TGTGCCAGCAGCCTACGGCGTACTAGCGGGGGGCCGAACACCGGGGAGCTGTTTTTT. Translating it yields CASSLRRTSGGPNTGELFF.

The chain is built from TRBV30 and TRBJ2-7; D is unclear. Germline V lookup: CDR1 GTSNPN, CDR2 SVGIG (reference sequence). The CDR3 has 12 amino acids. Trimming removed 2 bases from V and 3 bases from J, with 8 bases in between. CDR3 residues: CAWSSDGYEQYF. CDR3 in DNA: TGTGCCTGGAGTTCAGACGGCTACGAGCAGTACTTC.

This clone was found a few times. This chain connects TRBV7-9 to TRBJ2-5; 8 positions agree with TRBD1. The CDR3 loop spans 18 amino acids. J was trimmed by 1 base and V by 6 bases; bases with no gene match: 16. Germline-derived CDR1 and CDR2 are SEHNR and FQNEAQ (reference sequence). The CDR3 coding sequence is TGTGCCAGCAGGCAAAAACTGCAGGGGGCTGGGGGCCAAGAGACCCAGTACTTC. It codes for CASRQKLQGAGGQETQYF.

V gene TRBV5-1 combines with J gene TRBJ1-6; D is possibly TRBD1 (5 bases). Trimming removed 3 bases from V and 10 bases from J, with 20 bases in between. Germline loops: CDR1 SGHRS, CDR2 YFSETQ. The CDR3 length is 16 residues. CDR3 DNA: TGCGCCAGCAGCTCGCTGGGGGGACCCGAGGGATCACCCCTCCACTTT. Translated: CASSSLGGPEGSPLHF. Together with reference TRBV5-1 and TRBJ1-6, the CDR3 gives the full variable domain: KAGVTQTPRYLIKTRGQQVTLSCSPISGHRSVSWYQQTPGQGLQFLFEYFSETQRNKGNFPGRFSGRQFSNSRSEMNVSTLELGDSALYLCASSSLGGPEGSPLHFGNGTRLTVT.

The rearrangement joins TRBV13 to TRBJ1-5; possible D gene TRBD1, 5 bases. V lost 0 bases, J lost 6 bases, and 12 bases lay in between. The CDR3 length is 15 residues. The germline CDR1 and CDR2 sequences are PRHDT and FYEKMQ (reference sequence). CDR3 bases: TGTGCCAGCAGCTTAGGCAGGGCCGGAGGTCAGCCCCAGCATTTT. Translating gives CASSLGRAGGQPQHF.

This clone was seen a few times. CDR3 amino acids: CASSFRALNSPLHF. The CDR3 nucleotides read TGTGCCAGCAGCTTCCGGGCCCTTAATTCACCCCTCCACTTT. J is TRBJ1-6 and V is TRBV7-8, with D hard to call. CDR3 length: 14 residues. CDR1 is SGHVS and CDR2 is FQNEAQ in the germline V gene. V was trimmed by 3 bases and J by 6 bases, leaving 9 bases between them. Looking up the rest from reference TRBV7-8 and TRBJ1-6 gives the full variable domain: GAGVSQSPRYKVAKRGQDVALRCDPISGHVSLFWYQQALGQGPEFLTYFQNEAQLDKSGLPSDRFFAERPEGSVSTLKIQRTQQEDSAVYLCASSFRALNSPLHFGNGTRLTVT.

This clone has only a few counts. The rearrangement joins TRBV6-1 to TRBJ2-1; 11 bases agree with TRBD2. V trimming: 2 bases; J trimming: 5 bases; junction bases outside the gene matches: 17. Germline V lookup: CDR1 MNHNS, CDR2 SASEGT. CDR3 length: 20 amino acids. CDR3: CASSEQGLAGGIQRDNEQFF. The CDR3 DNA reads TGTGCCAGCAGTGAACAAGGGCTAGCGGGGGGAATACAACGGGACAATGAGCAGTTCTTC.

The rearrangement links TRBV6-5 to TRBJ2-3; D is uncertain. Germline V gene data show CDR1 as MNHEY and CDR2 as SVGAGI. Deletions cut 2 bases from V and 4 bases from J, with 10 bases between. The CDR3 is 14 residues long. The CDR3 nucleotides read TGTGCCAGCAGTTACGCGGCCTTAGCAGATACGCAGTATTTT. This gives the protein CASSYAALADTQYF.

This chain connects TRBV9 to TRBJ1-2; 7 bases are a match to TRBD1. Germline V gene data show CDR1 as SGDLS and CDR2 as YYNGEE. The CDR3 covers 14 residues. V dropped 3 bases and J dropped 4; count of bases not matched to a gene: 6. The CDR3 DNA reads as TGTGCCAGCAGCGCCTCCGGGACAGCCTATGGCTACACCTTC. This gives the protein CASSASGTAYGYTF.

This chain links TRBV18 with TRBJ2-7; D remains unclear. In germline, CDR1 is KGHSH, CDR2 LQKENI. V shed 3 bases and J shed 4 bases, with 10 bases lying between them. This CDR3 comprises 13 residues. CDR3 coding DNA: TGTGCCAGCTCACCGGGCAGCAATTACGAGCAGTACTTC. Translation: CASSPGSNYEQYF.

This chain joins TRBV5-4 and TRBJ1-1, with D possibly TRBD1 on 5 matching bases. The CDR3 consists of 15 residues. The germline CDR1 and CDR2 sequences are SGHNT and YYREEE (reference sequence). Trimming left V 1 base short and J 0 bases short, with 10 bases between. The CDR3 DNA reads as TGTGCCAGCAGCTTGCCAGGGAACATGAACACTGAAGCTTTCTTT. Translating it yields CASSLPGNMNTEAFF.

The V call is TRBV7-2, the J call TRBJ2-1; TRBD1 matches 11 bases. The J segment lost 4 bases and the V segment lost 0 bases, leaving 2 bases of the junction unmatched. Per germline, CDR1 SGHTA and CDR2 FQGNSA. This CDR3 region has 16 residues. The CDR3 reads CASSLAGTGGYNEQFF. The CDR3 DNA sequence: TGTGCCAGCAGCTTAGCGGGGACAGGGGGATACAATGAGCAGTTCTTC.

This clone was seen a few times. The chain has TRBV10-3 and TRBJ1-2; D is unclear. The ends were cut back, 0 bases at V and 1 base at J, with 3 bases in the middle. The CDR3 is 13 residues long. Germline-derived CDR1 and CDR2 are ENHRY and SYGVKD. This chain's CDR3 is CAISESLNYGYTF. CDR3 DNA: TGTGCCATCAGTGAGTCCCTTAACTATGGCTACACCTTC.

The genes are TRBV30 and TRBJ2-7; TRBD2 matches 11 bases. CDR1 and CDR2 from the germline V gene are GTSNPN and SVGIG (reference sequence). Trimming removed 3 bases from V and 3 bases from J; junction bases left unmatched: 4. This CDR3 contains 14 residues. CDR3 sequence (DNA): TGTGCCTGGAGACTAGCGGGGGCCTACTACGAGCAGTACTTC. Amino acids: CAWRLAGAYYEQYF.